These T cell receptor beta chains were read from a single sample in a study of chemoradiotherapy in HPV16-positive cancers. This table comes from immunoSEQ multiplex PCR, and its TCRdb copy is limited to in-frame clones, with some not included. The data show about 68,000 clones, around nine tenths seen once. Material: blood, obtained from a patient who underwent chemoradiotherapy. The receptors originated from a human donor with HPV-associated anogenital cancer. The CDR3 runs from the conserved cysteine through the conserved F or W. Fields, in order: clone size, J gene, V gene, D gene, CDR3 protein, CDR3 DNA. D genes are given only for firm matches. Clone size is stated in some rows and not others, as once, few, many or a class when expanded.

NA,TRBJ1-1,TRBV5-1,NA,CASSLGRLNTEAFF,TGCGCCAGCAGCTTGGGCAGATTGAACACTGAAGCTTTCTTT
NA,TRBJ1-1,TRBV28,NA,CASSLGRTEAFF,TGTGCCAGCAGTTTAGGACGCACTGAAGCTTTCTTT
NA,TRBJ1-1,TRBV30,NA,CAWSLEGGRTEAFF,TGTGCCTGGAGTCTCGAGGGGGGTCGGACTGAAGCTTTCTTT
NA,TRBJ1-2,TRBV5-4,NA,CASSFGTNYGYTF,TGTGCCAGCAGCTTCGGCACCAACTATGGCTACACCTTC
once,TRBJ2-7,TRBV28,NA,CASSFTGPSYEQYF,TGTGCCAGCAGTTTTACCGGGCCCTCCTACGAGCAGTACTTC
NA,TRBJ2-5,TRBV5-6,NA,CASSLVDQETQYF,TGTGCCAGCAGCTTGGTGGACCAAGAGACCCAGTACTTC
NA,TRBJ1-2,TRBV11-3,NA,CASSLGPSGYTF,TGTGCCAGCAGCTTAGGCCCGAGTGGCTACACCTTC
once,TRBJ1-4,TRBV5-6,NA,CASSFQGILATNEKLFF,TGTGCCAGCAGCTTCCAGGGAATCTTGGCAACTAATGAAAAACTGTTTTTT
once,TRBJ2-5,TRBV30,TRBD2,CAWSTAGGMVTKTQYF,TGTGCCTGGAGTACAGCGGGGGGGATGGTCACAAAGACCCAGTACTTC
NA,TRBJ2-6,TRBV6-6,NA,CASIRPGANVLTF,TGTGCCAGCATACGTCCTGGGGCCAACGTCCTGACTTTC
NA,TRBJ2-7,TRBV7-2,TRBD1,CASRRTGAGYEQYF,TGTGCCAGCAGGAGGACAGGTGCAGGGTACGAGCAGTACTTC
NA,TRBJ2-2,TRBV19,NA,CASSVERDNTGELFF,TGTGCCAGTAGCGTGGAGAGGGATAACACCGGGGAGCTGTTTTTT